These 22 T cell receptor beta chains were sequenced from one sample in a study of a mutant IDH1 vaccine in newly diagnosed glioma. Time point specified: week 11, during vaccination. Every single dose of the vaccine, 300 ug of mutant IDH1 20-mer peptide, came with topical imiquimod. These TCRs' antigens remain unknown. This table comes from immunoSEQ multiplex PCR, and its TCRdb copy is limited to in-frame clones, with some not included. The repertoire holds fewer than 35,000 clones, around 82% seen once, with approximately 24% in the top ten. The sample here was PBMCs, taken from a glioma patient whose treatment included an IDH1 peptide vaccine. The origin of the receptors is a man younger than 45 with glioma.

The rearrangement uses TRBV2 and TRBJ1-2; 11 nucleotides align to TRBD1. CDR1 and CDR2 from the germline V gene are SNHLY and FYNNEI. The CDR3 consists of 15 residues. V lost 5 bases to trimming and J lost 7 bases; unmatched junction nucleotides: 9. The CDR3 nucleotides read TGTGCCAGCAGTATCACCGGGACAGGGGGTGTTGGCTACACCTTC. Protein sequence: CASSITGTGGVGYTF.

The chain is built from TRBV6-1 and TRBJ2-1, with 9 bases matching TRBD1. After removal of 4 bases from V and 7 bases from J, the junction contained 11 bases not matched to a gene. Germline CDR1 is MNHNS and CDR2 is SASEGT. This CDR3 has 16 amino acids. The CDR3 protein is CASSGLTGTGLNEQFF. The DNA for the CDR3 is TGTGCCAGCAGTGGCCTAACCGGGACAGGGCTAAATGAGCAGTTCTTC.

The DNA of the CDR3 is TGTGCCTGGAGTGGGATGCGGACTAGCGGGGGGGCTGATGAGCAGTTCTTC. Translated, it gives CAWSGMRTSGGADEQFF. The chain is built from TRBV30 and TRBJ2-1; 15 nucleotides align to TRBD2. V gave up 1 base and J gave up 8 bases; unmatched junction bases: 9. The CDR3 consists of 17 residues. In germline, CDR1 is GTSNPN, CDR2 SVGIG (reference sequence).

CDR3 DNA sequence: TGTGCAAGTCGCTTAGGAATGACTCCGGGACAGGGGGCCGGTTCACCCCTCCACTTT. This translates into CASRLGMTPGQGAGSPLHF. This rearrangement joins TRBV12-2 to TRBJ1-6; whether TRBD1, the table's D call, matches the DNA was not checked. TRBV12-2 is given as a pseudogene. The CDR3 sequence is 19 residues long.

The genes are TRBV19 and TRBJ2-7, with a weak D call TRBD2 (6 bases). Germline CDR1 and CDR2: LNHDA and SQIVND (reference sequence). The CDR3 length is 15 residues. Trimming took off 5 bases at V and 1 base at J, with 15 bases between the two ends. CDR3 sequence: CASSASGTGSYEQYF. The CDR3, as DNA: TGTGCCAGTAGTGCCTCCGGGACTGGATCCTACGAGCAGTACTTC.

V and J are TRBV5-1 and TRBJ1-1, with 9 bases fitting TRBD1. The CDR3 is 15 amino acids. Trimming took 2 bases from V and 1 from J; bases not matched to a gene: 3. Per the germline V gene, CDR1 is SGHRS and CDR2 is YFSETQ. CDR3 loop: CASSLQGAGNTEAFF. DNA for the CDR3: TGCGCCAGCAGCTTACAGGGGGCGGGGAACACTGAAGCTTTCTTT.

The genes are TRBV30 and TRBJ2-5; the D gene is possibly TRBD2 (5 bases). Trimming cost V 2 bases and J 5 bases, with 12 bases left between them. This CDR3 region has 13 residues. Germline CDR1 GTSNPN, CDR2 SVGIG (reference sequence). As DNA, the CDR3 is TGTGCCTGGAGTCGGGGAACCCAGGAGACCCAGTACTTC. It translates to CAWSRGTQETQYF.

The chain has TRBV6-6 and TRBJ1-4, with TRBD1 identical over 10 bases. Germline CDR1 reads MNHNY; CDR2 reads SVGAGI (reference sequence). This CDR3 is 14 amino acids long. V lost 5 bases to trimming and J lost 10 bases; unmatched junction nucleotides: 7. CDR3 in DNA: TGTGCCAGCAGTACGGGACAGGGGAACGGAAAACTGTTTTTT. Its translation is CASSTGQGNGKLFF.

The rearrangement joins TRBV27 to TRBJ2-2; D is unclear. V was cut by 1 base and J by 5 bases, with 2 bases left in between. The germline V gene has CDR1 MNHEY and CDR2 SMNVEV (reference sequence). The CDR3 loop spans 12 amino acids. The CDR3 nucleotides are TGTGCCAGCAGTTTATGGACCGGGGAGCTGTTTTTT. This translates into CASSLWTGELFF.

This clone was seen a few times. The rearrangement joins TRBV27 to TRBJ2-1, with D maybe TRBD1 (5 bases). V shed 3 bases and J shed 4 bases, with 7 bases lying between them. This CDR3 spans 13 amino acids. Germline CDR1 and CDR2: MNHEY and SMNVEV (reference sequence). The CDR3 loop is CASSLDTYNEQFF. DNA of the CDR3: TGTGCCAGCAGTTTGGACACGTACAATGAGCAGTTCTTC.

This chain links TRBV6-6 with TRBJ2-2; 8 nucleotides agree with TRBD2. The germline gives CDR1 MNHNY, CDR2 SVGAGI (reference sequence). With 5 bases clipped from V and 7 bases from J, the junction kept 12 bases outside the gene matches. The CDR3 loop spans 16 amino acids. The CDR3 region is CASSAWIVAGSGELFF. CDR3 bases: TGTGCCAGCAGTGCCTGGATAGTAGCGGGGAGCGGGGAGCTGTTTTTT.

The chain combines TRBV18 with TRBJ1-5; TRBD1 is a possible D gene (5 bases). Germline loops: CDR1 KGHSH, CDR2 LQKENI. This CDR3 region has 15 residues. V lost 4 bases, J lost 0 bases, and 10 bases lay in between. The chain's CDR3 is CASSRGDSSNQPQHF. In nucleotides, the CDR3 is TGTGCCAGCTCACGAGGAGACAGTAGCAATCAGCCCCAGCATTTT.

The genes are TRBV30 and TRBJ1-2; D remains ambiguous. The germline gives CDR1 GTSNPN, CDR2 SVGIG (reference sequence). With 3 bases removed from V and 6 bases from J, the gap between germline ends came to 11 bases. The CDR3 is 12 amino acids. The CDR3 spells CAWRDPTDGYTF. As DNA, the CDR3 is TGTGCCTGGAGGGACCCGACCGATGGCTACACCTTC.

The V gene is TRBV28, the J gene TRBJ2-7, with no clear D. The CDR3 totals 12 residues. Germline V lookup: CDR1 MDHEN, CDR2 SYDVKM. V was pared by 5 bases and J by 4 bases, with 9 bases between. The CDR3 DNA follows: TGTGCCAGCAGTCCAAGGGCTTACGAGCAGTACTTC. Translating gives CASSPRAYEQYF.

This sequence joins TRBV5-4 and TRBJ2-1; 9 bases line up with TRBD1. There are 18 residues in the CDR3. The J segment lost 5 bases and the V segment lost 2 bases, leaving 14 bases of the junction unmatched. Per germline, CDR1 SGHNT and CDR2 YYREEE (reference sequence). The CDR3, as DNA: TGTGCCAGCAGCTTAGACAGGGGGAGGCTAGCGGTAAACAATGAGCAGTTCTTC. Protein: CASSLDRGRLAVNNEQFF.

This clone is a singleton in its sample. The chain employs TRBV19 and TRBJ1-3; D uncertain. V was clipped by 10 bases and J by 0 bases, with 13 bases between them. Germline V CDR1 and CDR2: LNHDA, SQIVND (reference sequence). There are 14 residues in the CDR3. The CDR3 region is CATETGSSGNTIYF. CDR3 nucleotides: TGTGCCACTGAGACGGGAAGCTCTGGAAACACCATATATTTT.

This chain uses TRBV5-6 with TRBJ2-1; TRBD2 matches 7 bases. V lost 3 bases, J lost 14 bases, and 8 bases stayed unmatched. The CDR3 runs to 12 residues. CDR1 and CDR2 (germline): SGHDT, YYEEEE. Here the CDR3 reads CASSSGLMGEFF. The CDR3 coding sequence is TGTGCCAGCAGCTCGGGACTAATGGGCGAGTTCTTC.

This chain connects TRBV13 to TRBJ2-3, with TRBD1 matching 8 bases. Unmatched junction bases numbered 5, after V lost 5 bases and J lost 4 bases. The CDR3 runs to 14 residues. CDR1 and CDR2 (germline): PRHDT, FYEKMQ (reference sequence). The CDR3 spells CASSVGQDSDTQYF. In nucleotides, the CDR3 is TGTGCCAGCAGCGTGGGACAGGATTCAGATACGCAGTATTTT. The whole variable domain, remainder taken from reference TRBV13 and TRBJ2-3, is AAGVIQSPRHLIKEKRETATLKCYPIPRHDTVYWYQQGPGQDPQFLISFYEKMQSDKGSIPDRFSAQQFSDYHSELNMSSLELGDSALYFCASSVGQDSDTQYFGPGTRLTVL.

The chain couples TRBV9 to TRBJ1-1; weak D call: TRBD1 (6 bases). The CDR3 loop spans 15 amino acids. Trimming stripped 0 bases from V and 1 base from J, with 10 bases between. The germline V gene encodes CDR1 SGDLS and CDR2 YYNGEE. In DNA, the CDR3 is TGTGCCAGCAGCGTAGCTACAGGGACGAACACTGAAGCTTTCTTT. This gives the protein CASSVATGTNTEAFF.

The chain is built from TRBV7-6 and TRBJ1-5, with a possible D match to TRBD1 (6 bases). The length of the CDR3 is 17 residues. Trimming removed 5 bases from V and 4 bases from J, with 21 bases in between. Germline CDR1 is SGHVS and CDR2 is FNYEAQ. As DNA, the CDR3 is TGTGCCAGCAGCCCAAGACAGGTTGAGTCGTTTAATCAGCCCCAGCATTTT. As protein: CASSPRQVESFNQPQHF.

This chain connects TRBV27 to TRBJ1-1; D unresolved. V lost 2 bases, J lost 3 bases, and 7 bases lay in between. Germline lookup yields CDR1 MNHEY and CDR2 SMNVEV (reference sequence). This CDR3 has 13 residues. The CDR3 DNA sequence: TGTGCCAGCAGTTTAGAGGCAGACACTGAAGCTTTCTTT. Translating it yields CASSLEADTEAFF.

The V call is TRBV5-5, the J call TRBJ2-3, with no clear D. Trimming removed 0 bases from V and 1 base from J, with 3 bases in between. The CDR3 is 13 amino acids. Germline V gene sequence: CDR1 SGHKS, CDR2 YYEKEE (reference sequence). CDR3 bases: TGTGCCAGCAGCTTGGAGGGCACAGATACGCAGTATTTT. It yields the protein CASSLEGTDTQYF.